This entry features one TCR beta chain sequence. Its antigen is unidentified. The sample comes from a study of PD-1 blockade in classical Hodgkin lymphoma. Study-wide results and caveats: Repertoire difference causes, possibly disease activity or prior therapy, remain undefined. Lower baseline TCR diversity was reported for newly diagnosed patients than for healthy donors.

Time point in this sample: newly diagnosed, previously untreated cHL patient sample. The authors enriched CD8+ T cells from thawed PBMCs via magnetic negative selection. The study compared against PBMCs from newly diagnosed, untreated classical Hodgkin lymphoma. Germline CDR1 reads SGHVS; CDR2 reads FNYEAQ. The CDR3 extends over 14 amino acids. The V segment lost 7 bases and the J segment 5 bases; nucleotides outside the gene matches: 7. Clones were read by immunoSEQ multiplex PCR, and TCRdb kept only the in-frame ones, dropping some. Of 13,000 to 15,000 clones in the sample, 90% to 95% were seen once.

The clonotype comes from a human donor with classical Hodgkin lymphoma. Sequences were obtained from CD8+ T cells from blood. The rearrangement joins TRBV7-6 to TRBJ2-1; 8 positions match TRBD2. DNA of the CDR3: TGTGCCAGCACCCAAACTAGCGGCAACAATGAGCAGTTCTTC. Protein: CASTQTSGNNEQFF. Full variable domain (remainder filled in from reference TRBV7-6 and TRBJ2-1): GAGVSQSPRYKVTKRGQDVALRCDPISGHVSLYWYRQALGQGPEFLTYFNYEAQQDKSGLPNDRFSAERPEGSISTLTIQRTEQRDSAMYRCASTQTSGNNEQFFGPGTRLTVL.